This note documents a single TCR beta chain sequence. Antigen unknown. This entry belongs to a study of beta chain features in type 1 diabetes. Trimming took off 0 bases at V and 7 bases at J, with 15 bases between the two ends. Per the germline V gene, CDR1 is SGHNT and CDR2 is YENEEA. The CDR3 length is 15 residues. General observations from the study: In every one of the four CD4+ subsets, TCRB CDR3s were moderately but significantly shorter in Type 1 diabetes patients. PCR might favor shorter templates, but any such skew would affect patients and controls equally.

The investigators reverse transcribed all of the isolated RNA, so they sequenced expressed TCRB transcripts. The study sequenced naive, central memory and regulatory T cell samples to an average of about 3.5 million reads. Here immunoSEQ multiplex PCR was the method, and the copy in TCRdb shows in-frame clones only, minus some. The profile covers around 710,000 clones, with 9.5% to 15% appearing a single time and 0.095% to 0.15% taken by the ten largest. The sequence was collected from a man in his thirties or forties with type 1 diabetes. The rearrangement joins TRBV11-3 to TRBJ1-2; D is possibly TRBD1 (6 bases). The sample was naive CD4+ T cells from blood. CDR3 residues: CASSLDTGSRVGYTF. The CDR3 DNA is TGTGCCAGCAGCTTAGATACAGGGTCCCGAGTTGGCTACACCTTC.